This T cell receptor beta chain was identified during a study of shared clonotypes between healthy human individuals. At the level of the study: Aged 18 to 49, the donors were a couple of women and a few men.

Study-wide results and limits: It was expected that sequencing depth would affect clonotype sharing among donors.

The germline V gene has CDR1 MDHEN and CDR2 SYDVKM. V trimming: 5 bases; J trimming: 8 bases; junction bases outside the gene matches: 8. CDR3 length: 15 residues. This clone was detected ten times or more. Its antigen is undetermined. Repertoires were generated with immunoSEQ multiplex PCR, while TCRdb's copy carries only in-frame clones and drops some. The repertoire holds around 980,000 clones, around three quarters seen once, with roughly 0.62% in the top ten. The rearrangement uses TRBV28 and TRBJ1-4, with 10 bases identical to TRBD1. The clonotype was recovered from a man between 18 and 29 years old in good health. Some clones in this sample may be carry-over from other donors' samples. Source material: memory CD4+ T cells from PBMCs. Described subset: CD45RA-negative fraction. CDR3 in amino acids: CASSGTGESTEKLFF. CDR3 in DNA: TGTGCCAGCAGTGGGACAGGGGAAAGTACAGAAAAACTGTTTTTT.